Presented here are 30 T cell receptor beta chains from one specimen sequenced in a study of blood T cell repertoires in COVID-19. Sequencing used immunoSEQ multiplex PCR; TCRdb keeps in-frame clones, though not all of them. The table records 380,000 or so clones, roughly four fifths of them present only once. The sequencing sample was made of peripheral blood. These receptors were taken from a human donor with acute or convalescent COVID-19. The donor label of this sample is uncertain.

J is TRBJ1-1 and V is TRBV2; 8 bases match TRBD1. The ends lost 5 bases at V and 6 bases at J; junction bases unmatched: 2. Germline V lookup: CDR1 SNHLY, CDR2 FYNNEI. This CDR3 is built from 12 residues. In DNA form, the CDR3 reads TGTGCCAGCAGTCCACAGGGGGCTGAAGCTTTCTTT. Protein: CASSPQGAEAFF.

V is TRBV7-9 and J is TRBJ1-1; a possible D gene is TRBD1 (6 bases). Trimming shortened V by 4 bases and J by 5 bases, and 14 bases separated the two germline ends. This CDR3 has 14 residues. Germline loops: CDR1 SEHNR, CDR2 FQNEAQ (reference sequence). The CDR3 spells CASSWTELGTEAFF. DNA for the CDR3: TGTGCCAGCAGCTGGACAGAATTAGGGACTGAAGCTTTCTTT.

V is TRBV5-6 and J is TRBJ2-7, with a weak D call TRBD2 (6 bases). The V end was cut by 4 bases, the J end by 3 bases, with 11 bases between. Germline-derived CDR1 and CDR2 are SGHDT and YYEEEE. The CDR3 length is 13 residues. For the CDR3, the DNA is TGTGCCAGCAGCGCCGGGACTTTCTACGAGCAGTACTTC. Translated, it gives CASSAGTFYEQYF.

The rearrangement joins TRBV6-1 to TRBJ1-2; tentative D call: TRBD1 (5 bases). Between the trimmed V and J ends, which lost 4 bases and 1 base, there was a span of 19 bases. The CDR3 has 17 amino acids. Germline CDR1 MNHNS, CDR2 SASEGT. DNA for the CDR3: TGTGCCAGCAGTGCGCCCTTGGAGGGGCAGTTTAACTATGGCTACACCTTC. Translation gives CASSAPLEGQFNYGYTF.

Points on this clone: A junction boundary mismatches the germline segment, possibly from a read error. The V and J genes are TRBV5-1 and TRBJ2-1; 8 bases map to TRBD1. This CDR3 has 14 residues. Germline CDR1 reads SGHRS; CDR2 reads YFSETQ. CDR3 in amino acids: CASRLDRVRNEQFF. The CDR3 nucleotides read TGCGCCAGCAGATTGGACAGGGTTCGGAATGAGCAGTTCTTC.

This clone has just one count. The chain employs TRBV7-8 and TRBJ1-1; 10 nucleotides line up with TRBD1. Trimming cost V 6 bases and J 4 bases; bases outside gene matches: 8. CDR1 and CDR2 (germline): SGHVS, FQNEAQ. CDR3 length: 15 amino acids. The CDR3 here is CASRPGTGVVTEAFF. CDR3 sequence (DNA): TGTGCCAGCAGACCCGGGACAGGGGTAGTCACTGAAGCTTTCTTT.

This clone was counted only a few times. Written as DNA, the CDR3 is TGTGCCAGCAGTGCACAGGGCGCGTTGAGCAATCAGCCCCAGCATTTT. Protein product: CASSAQGALSNQPQHF. V is TRBV27 and J is TRBJ1-5, with D perhaps matching TRBD1 (6 bases). In germline, CDR1 is MNHEY, CDR2 SMNVEV (reference sequence). V lost 5 bases and J 1 base, leaving 15 bases between the germline ends. CDR3 length equals 16 residues.

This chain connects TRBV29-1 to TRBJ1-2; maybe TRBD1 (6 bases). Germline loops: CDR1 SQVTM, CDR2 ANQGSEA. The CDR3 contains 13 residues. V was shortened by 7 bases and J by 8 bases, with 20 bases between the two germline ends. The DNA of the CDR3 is TGCAGCGCCAATGGGGCAGGGGTTGAGGGCTACACCTTC. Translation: CSANGAGVEGYTF.

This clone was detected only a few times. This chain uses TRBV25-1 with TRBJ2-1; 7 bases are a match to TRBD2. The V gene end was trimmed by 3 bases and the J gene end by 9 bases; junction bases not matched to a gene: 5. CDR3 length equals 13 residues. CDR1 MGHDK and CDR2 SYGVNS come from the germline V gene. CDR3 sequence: CASSDGRDGEQFF. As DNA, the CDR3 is TGTGCCAGCAGTGATGGGAGGGATGGTGAGCAGTTCTTC. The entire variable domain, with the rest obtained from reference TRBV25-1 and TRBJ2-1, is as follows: EADIYQTPRYLVIGTGKKITLECSQTMGHDKMYWYQQDPGMELHLIHYSYGVNSTEKGDLSSESTVSRIRTEHFPLTLESARPSHTSQYLCASSDGRDGEQFFGPGTRLTVL.

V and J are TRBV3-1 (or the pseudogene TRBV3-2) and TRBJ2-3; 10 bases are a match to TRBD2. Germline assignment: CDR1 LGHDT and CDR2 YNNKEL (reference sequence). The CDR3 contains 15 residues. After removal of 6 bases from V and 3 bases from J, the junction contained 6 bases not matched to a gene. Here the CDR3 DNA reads TGTGCCAGCAGAGCTCCGGGACTAGCGACAGATACGCAGTATTTT. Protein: CASRAPGLATDTQYF.

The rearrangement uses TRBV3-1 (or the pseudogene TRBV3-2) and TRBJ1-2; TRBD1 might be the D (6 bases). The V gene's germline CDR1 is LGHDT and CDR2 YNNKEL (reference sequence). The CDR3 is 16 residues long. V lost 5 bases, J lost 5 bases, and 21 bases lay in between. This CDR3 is CASSDTRTGLFYGYTF. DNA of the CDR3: TGTGCCAGCAGCGACACAAGAACAGGGTTGTTTTATGGCTACACCTTC.

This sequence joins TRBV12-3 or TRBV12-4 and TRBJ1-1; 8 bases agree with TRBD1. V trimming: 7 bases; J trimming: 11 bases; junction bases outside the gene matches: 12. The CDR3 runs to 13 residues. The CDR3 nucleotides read TGTGCCAGCACCAGGGGGCAATCGATTGGGGCTTTCTTT. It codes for CASTRGQSIGAFF.

In DNA form, the CDR3 reads TGTGCCAGCAGTGACAGGGACACTGAGCAGTTCTTC. Translated: CASSDRDTEQFF. The chain employs TRBV2 and TRBJ2-1; tentatively, D is TRBD1 (6 bases). Trimming stripped 3 bases from V and 9 bases from J, with 9 bases between. The CDR3 consists of 12 residues. Germline V gives CDR1 SNHLY, CDR2 FYNNEI.

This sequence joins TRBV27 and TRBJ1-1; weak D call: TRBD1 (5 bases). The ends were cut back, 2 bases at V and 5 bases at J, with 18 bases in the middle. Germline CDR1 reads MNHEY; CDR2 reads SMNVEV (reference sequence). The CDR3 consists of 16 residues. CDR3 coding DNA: TGTGCCAGCAGTTTAAGGGCAGTTGCGGGGGGGACTGAAGCTTTCTTT. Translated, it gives CASSLRAVAGGTEAFF.

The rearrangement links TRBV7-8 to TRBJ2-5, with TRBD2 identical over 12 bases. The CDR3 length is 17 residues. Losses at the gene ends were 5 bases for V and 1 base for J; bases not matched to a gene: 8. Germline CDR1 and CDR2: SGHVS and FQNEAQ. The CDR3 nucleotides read TGTGCCAGCAGCACCGGGGAACTAGCGGGGGGCCAAGAGACCCAGTACTTC. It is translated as CASSTGELAGGQETQYF.

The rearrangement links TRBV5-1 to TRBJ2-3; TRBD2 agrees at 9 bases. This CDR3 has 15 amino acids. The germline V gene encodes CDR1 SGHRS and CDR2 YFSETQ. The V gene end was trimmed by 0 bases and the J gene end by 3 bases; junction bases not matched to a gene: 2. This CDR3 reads CASSLVGLATDTQYF. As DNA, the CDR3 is TGCGCCAGCAGCTTGGTGGGACTAGCAACAGATACGCAGTATTTT. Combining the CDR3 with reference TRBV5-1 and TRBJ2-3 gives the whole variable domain KAGVTQTPRYLIKTRGQQVTLSCSPISGHRSVSWYQQTPGQGLQFLFEYFSETQRNKGNFPGRFSGRQFSNSRSEMNVSTLELGDSALYLCASSLVGLATDTQYFGPGTRLTVL.

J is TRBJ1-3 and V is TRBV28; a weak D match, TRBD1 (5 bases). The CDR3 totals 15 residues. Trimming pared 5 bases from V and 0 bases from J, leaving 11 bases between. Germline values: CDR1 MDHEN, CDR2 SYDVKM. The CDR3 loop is CASSAGIFSGNTIYF. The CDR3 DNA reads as TGTGCCAGCAGTGCAGGGATCTTCTCTGGAAACACCATATATTTT.

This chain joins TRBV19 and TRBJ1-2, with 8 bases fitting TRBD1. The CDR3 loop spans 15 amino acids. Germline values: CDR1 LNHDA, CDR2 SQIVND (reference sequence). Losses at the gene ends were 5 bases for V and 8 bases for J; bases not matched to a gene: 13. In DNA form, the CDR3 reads TGTGCCAGTAGTCACTACGGACAGGGCGAGGGGGGCTACACCTTC. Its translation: CASSHYGQGEGGYTF. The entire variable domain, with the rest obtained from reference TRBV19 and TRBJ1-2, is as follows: DGGITQSPKYLFRKEGQNVTLSCEQNLNHDAMYWYRQDPGQGLRLIYYSQIVNDFQKGDIAEGYSVSREKKESFPLTVTSAQKNPTAFYLCASSHYGQGEGGYTFGSGTRLTVV.

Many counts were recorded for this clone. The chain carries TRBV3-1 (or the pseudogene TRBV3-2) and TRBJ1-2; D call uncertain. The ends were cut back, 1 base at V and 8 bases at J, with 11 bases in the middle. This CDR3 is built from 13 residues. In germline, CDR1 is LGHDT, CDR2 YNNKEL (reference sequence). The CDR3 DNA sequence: TGTGCCAGCAGCCAAGTTGGAGGGAGAGGCTACACCTTC. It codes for CASSQVGGRGYTF.

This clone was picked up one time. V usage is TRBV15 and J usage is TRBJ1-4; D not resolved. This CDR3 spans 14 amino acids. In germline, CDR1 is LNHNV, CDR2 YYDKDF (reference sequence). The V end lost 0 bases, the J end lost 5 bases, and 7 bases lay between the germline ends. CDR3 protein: CATSRELGNEKLFF. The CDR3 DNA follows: TGTGCCACCAGCAGAGAACTAGGAAATGAAAAACTGTTTTTT.

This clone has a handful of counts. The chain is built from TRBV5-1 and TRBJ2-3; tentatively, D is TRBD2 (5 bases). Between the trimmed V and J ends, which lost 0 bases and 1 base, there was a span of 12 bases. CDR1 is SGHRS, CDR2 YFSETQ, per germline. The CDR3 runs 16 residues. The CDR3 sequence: CASSLGDYSGTDTQYF. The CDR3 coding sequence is TGCGCCAGCAGCTTGGGTGACTATAGTGGCACAGATACGCAGTATTTT.

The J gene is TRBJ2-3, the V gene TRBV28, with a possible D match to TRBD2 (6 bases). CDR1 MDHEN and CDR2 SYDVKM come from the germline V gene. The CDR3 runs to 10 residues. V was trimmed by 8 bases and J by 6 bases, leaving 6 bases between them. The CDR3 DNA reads TGTGCCAGCGGGAGGGATACGCAGTATTTT. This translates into CASGRDTQYF.

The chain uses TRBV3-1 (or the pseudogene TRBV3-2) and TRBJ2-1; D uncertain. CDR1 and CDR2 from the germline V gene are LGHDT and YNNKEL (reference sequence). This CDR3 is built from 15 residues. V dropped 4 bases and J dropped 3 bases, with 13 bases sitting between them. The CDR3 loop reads CASSPEGANYNEQFF. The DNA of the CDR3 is TGTGCCAGCAGCCCCGAAGGAGCTAACTACAATGAGCAGTTCTTC.

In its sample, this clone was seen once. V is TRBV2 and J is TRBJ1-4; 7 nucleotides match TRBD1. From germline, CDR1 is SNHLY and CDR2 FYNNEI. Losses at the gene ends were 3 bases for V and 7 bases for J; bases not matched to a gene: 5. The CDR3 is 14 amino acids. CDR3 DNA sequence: TGTGCCAGCAGTGAGCAGGGGGTCGTTGAAAAACTGTTTTTT. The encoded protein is CASSEQGVVEKLFF.

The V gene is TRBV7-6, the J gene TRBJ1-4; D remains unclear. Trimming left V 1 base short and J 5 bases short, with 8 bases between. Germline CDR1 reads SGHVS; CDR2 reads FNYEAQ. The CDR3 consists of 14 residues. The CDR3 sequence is CASSLDPGNEKLFF. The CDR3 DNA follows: TGTGCCAGCAGCTTAGATCCGGGAAATGAAAAACTGTTTTTT.

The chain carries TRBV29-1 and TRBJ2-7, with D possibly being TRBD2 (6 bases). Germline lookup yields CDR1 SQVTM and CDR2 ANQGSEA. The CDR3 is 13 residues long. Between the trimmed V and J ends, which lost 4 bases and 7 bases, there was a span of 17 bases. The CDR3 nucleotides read TGCAGCGTTGGGAAGGGGACTTTTGGTGAGCAGTACTTC. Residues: CSVGKGTFGEQYF.

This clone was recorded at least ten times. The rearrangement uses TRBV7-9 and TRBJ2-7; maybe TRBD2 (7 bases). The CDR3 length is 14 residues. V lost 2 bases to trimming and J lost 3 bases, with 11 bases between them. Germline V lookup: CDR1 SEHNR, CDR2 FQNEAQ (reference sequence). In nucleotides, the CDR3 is TGTGCCAGCAGCTTACAGGGGAGGGTCTACGAGCAGTACTTC. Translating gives CASSLQGRVYEQYF.

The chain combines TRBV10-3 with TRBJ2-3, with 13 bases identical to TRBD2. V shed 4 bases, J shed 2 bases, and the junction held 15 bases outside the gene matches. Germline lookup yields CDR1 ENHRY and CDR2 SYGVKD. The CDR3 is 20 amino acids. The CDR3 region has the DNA TGTGCCATCAGTGGGACTAGCGGGAGTTCACGGAACTTAATCACAGATACGCAGTATTTT. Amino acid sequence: CAISGTSGSSRNLITDTQYF.

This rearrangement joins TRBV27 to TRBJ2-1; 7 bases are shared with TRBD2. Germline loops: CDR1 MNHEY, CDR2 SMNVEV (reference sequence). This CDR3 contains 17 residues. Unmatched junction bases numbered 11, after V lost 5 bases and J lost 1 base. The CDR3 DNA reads TGTGCCAGCAGTCCCTCCGGGCTAGCGGCTTCCTACAATGAGCAGTTCTTC. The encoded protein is CASSPSGLAASYNEQFF.

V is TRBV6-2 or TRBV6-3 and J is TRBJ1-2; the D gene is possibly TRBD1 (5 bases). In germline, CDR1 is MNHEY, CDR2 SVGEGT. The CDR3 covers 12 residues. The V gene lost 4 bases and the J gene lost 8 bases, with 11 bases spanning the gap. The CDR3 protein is CASSSGSYGYTF. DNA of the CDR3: TGTGCCAGCAGTTCAGGGTCTTACGGCTACACCTTC.